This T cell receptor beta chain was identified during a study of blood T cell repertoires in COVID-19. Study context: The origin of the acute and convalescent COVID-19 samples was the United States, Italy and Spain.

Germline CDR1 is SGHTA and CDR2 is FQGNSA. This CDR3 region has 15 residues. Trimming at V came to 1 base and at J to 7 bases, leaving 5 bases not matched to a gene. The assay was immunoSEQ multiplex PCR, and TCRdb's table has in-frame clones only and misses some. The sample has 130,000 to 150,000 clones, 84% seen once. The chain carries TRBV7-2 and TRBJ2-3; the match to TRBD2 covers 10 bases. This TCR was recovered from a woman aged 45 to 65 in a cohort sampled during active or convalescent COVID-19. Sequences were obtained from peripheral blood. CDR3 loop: CASSLVAGGTNTQYF. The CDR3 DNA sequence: TGTGCCAGCAGCTTAGTAGCGGGAGGCACGAATACGCAGTATTTT.